The sample holds a few counts of the clone carrying this TCR beta chain. It was during active infection that Seattle patients were enrolled and then longitudinally followed. The data were taken from a study of blood T cell repertoires in COVID-19. Study information: Samples came from the United States, Italy and Spain, spanning acute and convalescent COVID-19. PBMCs, B-cell-depleted T cells, or T cells provided the cDNA or gDNA that made up the material.

Germline CDR1 and CDR2: MNHEY and SMNVEV (reference sequence). This CDR3 is built from 15 residues. The V segment lost 6 bases and the J segment 3 bases; nucleotides outside the gene matches: 5. In the original workflow: Amplification of reference gene primers provided the estimated nucleated cell counts. Some clones are missing from TCRdb's copy, which holds only in-frame ones; the method was immunoSEQ multiplex PCR. The V and J calls and clone size are taken from that table; D and trimming were inferred from the DNA. Of 48,000 or so clones in the sample, under 90% are singletons; the top ten hold 2.6%.

The chain carries TRBV27 and TRBJ1-5, with TRBD1 matching over 10 bases. The clonotype comes from a woman older than 75 with COVID-19, enrolled during active disease. The sequencing sample was made of peripheral blood. The CDR3 nucleotides are TGTGCCAGCAGCCGGGGACAGGGGAACAATCAGCCCCAGCATTTT. Amino acid sequence: CASSRGQGNNQPQHF.